The entry below gives a single T cell receptor (beta chain) sequence along with its context. The sample belongs to a study of T cell changes during pregnancy in multiple sclerosis. This CDR3 spans 17 amino acids. Germline CDR1 reads MNHEY; CDR2 reads SMNVEV (reference sequence). The ends lost 5 bases at V and 5 bases at J; junction bases unmatched: 16. The table came from immunoSEQ multiplex PCR; TCRdb's copy has only in-frame clones and leaves some out. The sample has roughly 18,000 clones, over 75% seen once; the top ten hold nearly 5.5%. V is TRBV27 and J is TRBJ2-5; 8 bases are a match to TRBD2. This TCR came from a female donor in good health, enrolled as a control in a pregnancy study. Sequences were derived from CD8+ T cells from peripheral blood mononuclear cells, sampled after pregnancy. The CDR3 sequence is CASSLANGPTGGETQYF. The CDR3 nucleotides read TGTGCCAGCAGTCTTGCTAATGGACCGACGGGAGGGGAGACCCAGTACTTC.